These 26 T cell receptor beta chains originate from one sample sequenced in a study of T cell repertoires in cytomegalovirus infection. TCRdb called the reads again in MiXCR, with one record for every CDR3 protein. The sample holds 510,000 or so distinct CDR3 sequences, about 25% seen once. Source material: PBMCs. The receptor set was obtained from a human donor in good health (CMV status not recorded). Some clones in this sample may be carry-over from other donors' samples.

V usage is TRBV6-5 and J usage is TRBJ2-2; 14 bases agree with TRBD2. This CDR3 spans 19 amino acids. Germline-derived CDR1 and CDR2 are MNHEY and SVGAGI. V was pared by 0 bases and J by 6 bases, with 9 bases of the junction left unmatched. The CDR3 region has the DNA TGTGCCAGCAGTTACTCTGGGGTGGGACTAGCGGGAGTTTCCGGGGAGCTGTTTTTT. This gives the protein CASSYSGVGLAGVSGELFF.

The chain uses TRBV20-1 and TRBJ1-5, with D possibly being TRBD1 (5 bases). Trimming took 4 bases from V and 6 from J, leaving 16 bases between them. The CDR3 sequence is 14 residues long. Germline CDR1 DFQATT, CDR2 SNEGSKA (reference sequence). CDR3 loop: CSATGAGRTQPQHF. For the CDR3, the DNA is TGCAGTGCTACCGGGGCAGGGCGGACTCAGCCCCAGCATTTT.

CDR3 protein: CASSFHRTSGRATGELFF. The CDR3 bases are TGTGCCAGCAGTTTCCACCGAACTAGCGGGAGGGCCACCGGGGAGCTGTTTTTT. The chain uses TRBV12-3 or TRBV12-4 and TRBJ2-2, with TRBD2 identical over 13 bases. V lost 3 bases and J lost 4; bases outside the gene matches: 8. The CDR3 runs 18 residues.

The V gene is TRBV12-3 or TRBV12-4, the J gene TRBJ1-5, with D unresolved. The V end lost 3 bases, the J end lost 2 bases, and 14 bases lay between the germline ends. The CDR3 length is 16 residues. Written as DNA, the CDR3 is TGTGCCAGCAGTTTGGGCGACGGGGTCGGCAATCAGCCCCAGCATTTT. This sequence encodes CASSLGDGVGNQPQHF.

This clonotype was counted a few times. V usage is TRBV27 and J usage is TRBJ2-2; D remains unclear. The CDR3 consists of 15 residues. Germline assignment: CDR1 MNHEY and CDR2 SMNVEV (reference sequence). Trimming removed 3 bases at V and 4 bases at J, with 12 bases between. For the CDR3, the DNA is TGTGCCAGCAGTTTGCGTCTAGTGGGCACCGGGGAGCTGTTTTTT. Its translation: CASSLRLVGTGELFF.

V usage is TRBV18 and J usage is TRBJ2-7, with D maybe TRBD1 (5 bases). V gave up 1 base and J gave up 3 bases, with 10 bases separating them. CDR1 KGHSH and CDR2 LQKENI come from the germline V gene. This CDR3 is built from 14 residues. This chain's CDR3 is CASSPQGALYEQYV. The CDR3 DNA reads TGTGCCAGCTCACCACAAGGGGCCCTCTACGAGCAGTACGTC.

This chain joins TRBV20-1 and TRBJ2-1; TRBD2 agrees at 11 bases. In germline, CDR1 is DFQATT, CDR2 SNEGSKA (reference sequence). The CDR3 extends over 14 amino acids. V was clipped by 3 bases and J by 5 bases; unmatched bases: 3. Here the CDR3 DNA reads TGCAGTGCTAGGGGGACTAGCGGACACAATGAGCAGTTCTTC. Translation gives CSARGTSGHNEQFF.

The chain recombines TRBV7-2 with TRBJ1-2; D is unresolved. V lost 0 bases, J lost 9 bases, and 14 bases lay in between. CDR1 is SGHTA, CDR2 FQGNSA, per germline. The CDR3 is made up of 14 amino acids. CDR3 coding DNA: TGTGCCAGCAGCTTAGCACTGGGTTCAGGATGCTACACCTTC. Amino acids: CASSLALGSGCYTF. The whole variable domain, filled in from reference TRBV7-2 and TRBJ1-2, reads GAGVSQSPSNKVTEKGKDVELRCDPISGHTALYWYRQSLGQGLEFLIYFQGNSAPDKSGLPSDRFSAERTGGSVSTLTIQRTQQEDSAVYLCASSLALGSGCYTFGSGTRLTVV.

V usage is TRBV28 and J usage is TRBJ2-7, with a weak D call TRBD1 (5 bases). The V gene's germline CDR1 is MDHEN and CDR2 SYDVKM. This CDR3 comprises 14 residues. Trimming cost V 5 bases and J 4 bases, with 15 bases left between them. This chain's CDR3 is CASSQDRDSYEQYF. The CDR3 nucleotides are TGTGCCAGCAGTCAAGACAGAGACAGTTACGAGCAGTACTTC.

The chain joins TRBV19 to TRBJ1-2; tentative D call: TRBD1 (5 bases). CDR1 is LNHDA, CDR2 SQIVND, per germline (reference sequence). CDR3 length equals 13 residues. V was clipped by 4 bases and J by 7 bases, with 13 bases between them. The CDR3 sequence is CASSTRGRSGYTF. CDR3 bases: TGTGCCAGTAGTACGAGGGGACGGTCTGGCTACACCTTC.

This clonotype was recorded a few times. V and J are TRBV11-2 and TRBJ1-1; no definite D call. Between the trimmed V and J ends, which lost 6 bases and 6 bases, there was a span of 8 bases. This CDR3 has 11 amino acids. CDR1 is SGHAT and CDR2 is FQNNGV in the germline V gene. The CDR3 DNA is TGTGCCAGCAGGGGAGTCGCTGAAGCTTTCTTT. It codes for CASRGVAEAFF.

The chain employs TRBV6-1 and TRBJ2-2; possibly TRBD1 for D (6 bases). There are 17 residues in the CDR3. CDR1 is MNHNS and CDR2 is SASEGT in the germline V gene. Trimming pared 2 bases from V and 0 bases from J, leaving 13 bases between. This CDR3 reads CASSEMTGFTNTGELFF. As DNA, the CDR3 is TGTGCCAGCAGTGAAATGACAGGATTTACGAACACCGGGGAGCTGTTTTTT.

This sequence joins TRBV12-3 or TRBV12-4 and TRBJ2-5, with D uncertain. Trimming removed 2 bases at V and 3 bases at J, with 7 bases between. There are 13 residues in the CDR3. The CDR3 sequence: CASSLSRKETQYF. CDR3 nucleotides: TGTGCCAGCAGTTTAAGCCGTAAAGAGACCCAGTACTTC.

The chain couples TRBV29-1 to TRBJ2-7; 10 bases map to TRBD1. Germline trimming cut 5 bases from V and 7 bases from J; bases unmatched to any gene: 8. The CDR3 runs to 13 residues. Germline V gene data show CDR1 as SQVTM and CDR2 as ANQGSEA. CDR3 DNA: TGCAGCGTTTGGAGACAGGGGGCAGGGGAGCAGTACTTC. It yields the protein CSVWRQGAGEQYF.

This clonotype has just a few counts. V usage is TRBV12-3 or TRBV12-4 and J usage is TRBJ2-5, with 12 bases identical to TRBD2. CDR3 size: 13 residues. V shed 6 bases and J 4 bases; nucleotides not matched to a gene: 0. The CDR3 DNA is TGTGCCAGCAGGACTAGCGGGGGAGAGACCCAGTACTTC. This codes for CASRTSGGETQYF.

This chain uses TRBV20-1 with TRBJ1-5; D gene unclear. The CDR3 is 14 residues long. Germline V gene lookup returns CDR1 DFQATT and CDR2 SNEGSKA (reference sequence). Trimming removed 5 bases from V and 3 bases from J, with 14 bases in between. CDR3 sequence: CSASVRTLNQPQHF. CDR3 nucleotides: TGCAGTGCTTCTGTGAGGACTCTCAATCAGCCCCAGCATTTT.

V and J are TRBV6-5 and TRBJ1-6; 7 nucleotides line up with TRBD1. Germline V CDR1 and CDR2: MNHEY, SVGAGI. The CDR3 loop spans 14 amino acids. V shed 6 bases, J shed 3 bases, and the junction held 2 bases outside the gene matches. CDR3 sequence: CASSGTDYNSPLHF. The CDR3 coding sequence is TGTGCCAGCAGCGGGACAGACTATAATTCACCCCTCCACTTT.

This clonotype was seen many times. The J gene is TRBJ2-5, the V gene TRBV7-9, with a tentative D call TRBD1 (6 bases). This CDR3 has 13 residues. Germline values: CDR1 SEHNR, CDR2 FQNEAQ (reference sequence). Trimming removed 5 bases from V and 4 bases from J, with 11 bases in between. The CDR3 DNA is TGTGCCAGCAGCGGGACAATGGGAGAGACCCAGTACTTC. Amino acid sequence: CASSGTMGETQYF.

This chain's CDR3 is CSAKGVRVGNIQYF. In DNA form, the CDR3 reads TGCAGTGCTAAAGGGGTGCGGGTCGGGAACATTCAGTACTTC. The chain is built from TRBV20-1 and TRBJ2-4; D may be TRBD1 or TRBD2 (5 bases each). CDR3 length: 14 residues. V lost 4 bases and J 7 bases, leaving 17 bases between the germline ends. The germline V gene encodes CDR1 DFQATT and CDR2 SNEGSKA (reference sequence).

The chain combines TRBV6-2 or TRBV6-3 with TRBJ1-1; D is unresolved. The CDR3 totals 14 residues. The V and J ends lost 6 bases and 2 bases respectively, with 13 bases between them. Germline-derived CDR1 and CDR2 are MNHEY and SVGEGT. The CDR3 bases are TGTGCCAGCAGCGAACCGGCAGGTAACACTGAAGCTTTCTTT. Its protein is CASSEPAGNTEAFF.

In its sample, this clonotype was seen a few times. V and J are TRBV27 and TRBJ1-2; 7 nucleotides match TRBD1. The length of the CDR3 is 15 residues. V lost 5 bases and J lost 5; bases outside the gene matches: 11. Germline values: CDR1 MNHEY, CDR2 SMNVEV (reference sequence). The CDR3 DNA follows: TGTGCCAGCAGTGAGACAGGGCTGGTATCGTATGGCTACACCTTC. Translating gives CASSETGLVSYGYTF.

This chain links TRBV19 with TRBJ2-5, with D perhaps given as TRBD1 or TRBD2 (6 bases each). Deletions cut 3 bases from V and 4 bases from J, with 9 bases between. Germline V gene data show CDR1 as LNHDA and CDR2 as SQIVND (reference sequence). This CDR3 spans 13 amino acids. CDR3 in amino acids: CASSIRGGETQYF. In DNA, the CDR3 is TGTGCCAGTAGTATCAGGGGAGGAGAGACCCAGTACTTC.

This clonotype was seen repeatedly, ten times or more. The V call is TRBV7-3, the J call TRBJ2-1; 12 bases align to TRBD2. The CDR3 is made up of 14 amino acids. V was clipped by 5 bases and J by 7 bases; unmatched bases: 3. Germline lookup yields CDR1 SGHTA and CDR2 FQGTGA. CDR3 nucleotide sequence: TGTGCCAGCAGCCCGGGACTAGCGGGTAATGAGCAGTTCTTC. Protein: CASSPGLAGNEQFF.

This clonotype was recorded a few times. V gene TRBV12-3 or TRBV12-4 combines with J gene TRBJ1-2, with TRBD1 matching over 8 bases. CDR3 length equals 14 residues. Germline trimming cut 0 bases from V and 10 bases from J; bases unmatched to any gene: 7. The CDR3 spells CASSLAPGQVDYTF. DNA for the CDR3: TGTGCCAGCAGTTTAGCACCGGGACAGGTGGACTACACCTTC.

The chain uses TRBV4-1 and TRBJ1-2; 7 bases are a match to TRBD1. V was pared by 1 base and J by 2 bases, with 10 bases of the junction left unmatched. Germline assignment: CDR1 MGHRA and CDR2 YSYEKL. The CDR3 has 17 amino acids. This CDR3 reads CASSQVVPDRENYGYTF. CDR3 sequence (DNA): TGCGCCAGCAGCCAAGTAGTCCCAGACAGGGAAAACTATGGCTACACCTTC.

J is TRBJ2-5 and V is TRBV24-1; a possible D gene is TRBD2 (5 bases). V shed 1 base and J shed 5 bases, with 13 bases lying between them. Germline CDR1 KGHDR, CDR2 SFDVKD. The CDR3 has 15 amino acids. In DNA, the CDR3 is TGTGCCACCAGTGATTTATCGGGGAGCGGTGAGACCCAGTACTTC. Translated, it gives CATSDLSGSGETQYF.